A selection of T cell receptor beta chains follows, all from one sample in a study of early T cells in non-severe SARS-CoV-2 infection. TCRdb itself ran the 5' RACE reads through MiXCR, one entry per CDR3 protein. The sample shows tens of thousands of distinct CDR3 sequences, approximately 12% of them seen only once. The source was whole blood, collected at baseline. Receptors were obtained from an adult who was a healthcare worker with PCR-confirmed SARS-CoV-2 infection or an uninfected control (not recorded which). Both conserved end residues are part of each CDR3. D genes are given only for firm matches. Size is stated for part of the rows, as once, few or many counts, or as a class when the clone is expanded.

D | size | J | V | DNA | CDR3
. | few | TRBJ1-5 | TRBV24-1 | TGTGCCACCAGTGTGGCAGGGGATCAGCCCCAGCATTTT | CATSVAGDQPQHF
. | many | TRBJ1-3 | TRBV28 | TGTGCCAGCAGAACAAACGGGGGTGGAAACACCATATATTTT | CASRTNGGGNTIYF
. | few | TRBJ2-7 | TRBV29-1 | TGCAGCGCTGTCTCTACCTCCAGCGTCGGGCACTACGAGCAGTACTTC | CSAVSTSSVGHYEQYF
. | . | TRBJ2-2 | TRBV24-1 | TGTGCCACCAGTGATTTTGAAGTCCCCAGCGGGGAGCTGTTTTTT | CATSDFEVPSGELFF
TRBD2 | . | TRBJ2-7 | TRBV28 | TGTGCCAGCAGTTTTGGGGATTGGAGACTAGCGGGGGGGCAACGGGATTTATACGAGCAGTACTTC | CASSFGDWRLAGGQRDLYEQYF
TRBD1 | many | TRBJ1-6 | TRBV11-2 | TGTGCCAGCAGCTTAGCCCCGACAGGGACTAATTCACCCCTCCACTTT | CASSLAPTGTNSPLHF
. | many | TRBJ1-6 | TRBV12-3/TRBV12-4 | TGTGCCAGCAGTAACCGGGACACAGGGAATTCACCCCTCCACTTT | CASSNRDTGNSPLHF
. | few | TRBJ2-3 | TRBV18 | TGTGCCGGGGGGGCTCAGACAGATACGCAGTATTTT | CAGGAQTDTQYF
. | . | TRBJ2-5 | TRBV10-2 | TGCGCCAGCACCCGTACTAGAGAGACCCAGTACTTC | CASTRTRETQYF
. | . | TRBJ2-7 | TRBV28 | TGTGCCAGCAGTTTAGGACGGACCCTTTACGAGCAGTACTTC | CASSLGRTLYEQYF
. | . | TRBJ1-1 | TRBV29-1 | TGCAGCGTGGGGGGTTGGAACACTGAAGCTTTCTTT | CSVGGWNTEAFF
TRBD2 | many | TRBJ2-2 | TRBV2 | TGTGCCAGCAATGACGCTAGCGGGAGGGTCACCGGGGAGCTGTTTTTT | CASNDASGRVTGELFF
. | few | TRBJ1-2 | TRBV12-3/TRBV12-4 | TGTGCCAGCAGTTTCGGAGTAGTTGGCTACACCTTC | CASSFGVVGYTF
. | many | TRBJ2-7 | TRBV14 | TGTGCCAGCAGCGGACCGAGCTCCTACGAGCAGTACTTC | CASSGPSSYEQYF
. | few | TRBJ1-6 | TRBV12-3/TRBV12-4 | TGTGCCAGCAGAAATGACAACTATAATTCACCCCTCCACTTT | CASRNDNYNSPLHF
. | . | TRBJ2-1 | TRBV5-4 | TGTGCCGGCAAGACAGGAGGGGGTAGTGAGCAGTTCTTC | CAGKTGGGSEQFF
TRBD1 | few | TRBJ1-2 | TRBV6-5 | TGTGCCAGCAGTTACAGGGGGACAGATGGCTACACCTTC | CASSYRGTDGYTF
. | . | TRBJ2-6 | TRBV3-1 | TGTGCCAGCAGCCAAGTTTTGCTGGGTCCCTCTGGGGCCAACGTCCTGACTTTC | CASSQVLLGPSGANVLTF
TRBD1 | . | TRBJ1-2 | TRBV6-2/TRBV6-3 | TGTGCCAGCAGTTACGGACAGGCGAACTATGGCTACACCTTC | CASSYGQANYGYTF
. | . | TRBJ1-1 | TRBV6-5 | TGTGCCAGCTGGGGGGACACTGAAGCTTTCTTT | CASWGDTEAFF
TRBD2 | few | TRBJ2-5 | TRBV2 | TGTGCCAGCAGTGAAGCCGGGGCGGGGGAAAAAGAGACCCAGTACTTC | CASSEAGAGEKETQYF
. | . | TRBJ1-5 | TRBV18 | TGTGCCAGCTCACCATCCCCTCCAAGTGCAAATCAGCCCCAGCATTTT | CASSPSPPSANQPQHF
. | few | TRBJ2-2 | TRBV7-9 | TGTGCCAGCAGCCTTTCCCGAATCGGGGAGCTGTTTTTT | CASSLSRIGELFF
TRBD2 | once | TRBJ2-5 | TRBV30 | TGTGCCTGGAGTGCCGGGGGGGTAGAGACCCAGTACTTC | CAWSAGGVETQYF
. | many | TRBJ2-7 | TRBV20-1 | TGCAGTGCTAGAAGGGGCTACGAGCAGTACTTC | CSARRGYEQYF
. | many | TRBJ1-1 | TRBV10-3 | TGTGCCATCAGTGAAGTTGGGGCAGGCACTGAAGCTTTCTTT | CAISEVGAGTEAFF
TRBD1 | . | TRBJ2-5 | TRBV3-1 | TGTGCCAGCAGCCCGTGGGACAGGGCGGGAGAGACCCAGTACTTC | CASSPWDRAGETQYF
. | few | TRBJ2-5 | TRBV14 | TGTGCCAGCAGCCAGGGCGGGCTCGGCCACCAAGAGACCCAGTACTTC | CASSQGGLGHQETQYF
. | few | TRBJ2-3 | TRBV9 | TGTGCCAGCAGCGTAGATCCGCACCTGAAAGATACGCAGTATTTT | CASSVDPHLKDTQYF
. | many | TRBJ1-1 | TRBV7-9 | TGTGCCAGCAGCCCTCATTCCGGGGTTGTTGCGATTGAAGCTTTCTTT | CASSPHSGVVAIEAFF
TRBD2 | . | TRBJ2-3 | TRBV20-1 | TGCAGTGCTAGGTCCGGGACTAGCGGCCCCCCGGCAGATACGCAGTATTTT | CSARSGTSGPPADTQYF
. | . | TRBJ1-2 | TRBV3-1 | TGTGCCAGCAGCCAAGATCCCCAGGGTTCATATGGCTACACCTTC | CASSQDPQGSYGYTF
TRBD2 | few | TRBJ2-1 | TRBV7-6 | TGTGCCAGCAGCTTAGCAGGGACTACTCCCTACAATGAGCAGTTCTTC | CASSLAGTTPYNEQFF
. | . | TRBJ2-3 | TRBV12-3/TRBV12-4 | TGTGCCAGCAGCGATAGGGGAACAGATACGCAGTATTTT | CASSDRGTDTQYF
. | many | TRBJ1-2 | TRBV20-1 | TGCAGTTCTCCAGGGACGGACAACTATGGCTACACCTTC | CSSPGTDNYGYTF
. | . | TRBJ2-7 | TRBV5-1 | TGCGCCAGCAGCTTACGTGGGGGCCTCCGCTCCTACGAGCAGTACTTC | CASSLRGGLRSYEQYF